The T cell receptor (beta chain) under discussion was sequenced for a study of T cell repertoires in cytomegalovirus infection. TCRdb reprocessed the reads with MiXCR, giving one entry per CDR3 protein. The table records 400,000 to 600,000 distinct CDR3 sequences, 42% of them present only once. Findings of the study overall: Summed public TCR beta family frequency identified CMV carriers bearing the relevant HLA.

This clonotype has more than one count but fewer than ten. Its antigen is undetermined. Source: cultured PBMCs, taken from culture after CMV antigen stimulation. This receptor was taken from a human donor in good health (CMV status not recorded). Some clones in this sample may be carry-over from other donors' samples.

The CDR3 nucleotides are TGCGCCAGCAGCCAAATAAGGGCAAGCGGACTAGCGGGAGGGCACGAGCAGTACTTC. Protein product: CASSQIRASGLAGGHEQYF. The rearrangement links TRBV4-1 to TRBJ2-7, with 15 bases aligning to TRBD2. V shed 2 bases, J shed 5 bases, and the junction held 13 bases outside the gene matches. This CDR3 is 19 amino acids long. Germline V CDR1 and CDR2: MGHRA, YSYEKL.